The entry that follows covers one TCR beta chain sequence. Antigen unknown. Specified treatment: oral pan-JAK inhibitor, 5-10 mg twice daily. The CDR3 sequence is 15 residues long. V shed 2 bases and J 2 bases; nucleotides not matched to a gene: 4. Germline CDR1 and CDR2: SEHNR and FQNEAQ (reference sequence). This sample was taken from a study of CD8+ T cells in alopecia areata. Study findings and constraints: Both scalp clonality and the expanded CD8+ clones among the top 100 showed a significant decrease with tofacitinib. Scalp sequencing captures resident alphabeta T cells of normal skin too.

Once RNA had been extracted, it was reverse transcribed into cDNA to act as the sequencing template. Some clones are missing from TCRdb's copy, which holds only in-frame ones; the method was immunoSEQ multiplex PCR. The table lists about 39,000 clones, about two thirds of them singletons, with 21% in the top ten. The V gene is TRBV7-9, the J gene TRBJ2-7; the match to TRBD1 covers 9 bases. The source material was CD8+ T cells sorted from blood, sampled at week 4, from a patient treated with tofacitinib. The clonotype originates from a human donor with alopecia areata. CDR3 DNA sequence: TGTGCCAGCAGCTTACCGGGACAGGGCACCTACGAGCAGTACTTC. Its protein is CASSLPGQGTYEQYF.